This TCR beta chain appears in the sequencing data of a study of blood T cells in healthy people across ages. Using a J-beta primer mix together with a sample-barcoded 5' primer, a second PCR was run for roughly 6 to 12 cycles. A template-switch adaptor with 12 random nucleotides tagged each cDNA molecule. TCRdb processed the 5' RACE reads anew with MiXCR; each CDR3 protein has one entry. The data hold about 1.1 million distinct CDR3 sequences, with 35% to 40% observed a single time. The CDR3 loop spans 13 amino acids. Germline-derived CDR1 and CDR2 are SGHTS and YDEGEE. V was pared by 4 bases and J by 3 bases, with 10 bases between. Study findings and constraints: Among long-lived donors, naive CD4+ cells were more numerous and diversity higher than in aged donors. There was a strong correlation between TCR beta diversity and naive T cell percentage.

For every donor, a draw yielded around 10 milliliters of peripheral blood. A word on this clonotype: Antigen specificity is unknown.

The TCR comes from a young man in good health. The chain uses TRBV5-8 and TRBJ1-2; D is unresolved. Sequenced: blood. CDR3 nucleotides: TGTGCCAGCAGCCCGAGAGAGCACTATGGCTACACCTTC. This sequence encodes CASSPREHYGYTF.